The 25 T cell receptor beta chains below come from one sample, sequenced in a study of technical replicates of blood from several donors. Method: immunoSEQ multiplex PCR; TCRdb's copy keeps in-frame clones and lacks some. The sample shows around 80,000 clones, just over 90% of them seen only once. Sample: T cells isolated from PBMCs. These receptors were obtained from a human donor in good health.

The chain couples TRBV7-6 to TRBJ2-1; 9 nucleotides match TRBD1. Germline values: CDR1 SGHVS, CDR2 FNYEAQ. The CDR3 runs to 15 residues. With V trimmed by 5 bases and J by 6 bases, 8 bases remained unmatched. Written as DNA, the CDR3 is TGTGCCAGCAGCGGCCCCGGGACAGGGATCAATGAGCAGTTCTTC. Protein product: CASSGPGTGINEQFF.

V and J are TRBV5-1 and TRBJ2-1; 8 nucleotides match TRBD2. CDR3 length: 16 residues. Looked up from germline, CDR1 is SGHRS and CDR2 is YFSETQ. Trimming removed 5 bases from V and 1 base from J; junction bases left unmatched: 8. The CDR3 nucleotides read TGCGCCAGCAGACCCTTAGCGGGGCCGTCCTACAATGAGCAGTTCTTC. Translating gives CASRPLAGPSYNEQFF.

V gene TRBV5-1 combines with J gene TRBJ1-1; TRBD1 matches at 7 bases. Unmatched junction bases numbered 10, after V lost 3 bases and J lost 2 bases. The V gene's germline CDR1 is SGHRS and CDR2 YFSETQ. This CDR3 spans 16 amino acids. CDR3: CASSWGTVELNTEAFF. The CDR3 coding sequence is TGCGCCAGCAGCTGGGGGACAGTGGAACTTAACACTGAAGCTTTCTTT. The variable domain in full, with the rest retrieved from reference TRBV5-1 and TRBJ1-1, is KAGVTQTPRYLIKTRGQQVTLSCSPISGHRSVSWYQQTPGQGLQFLFEYFSETQRNKGNFPGRFSGRQFSNSRSEMNVSTLELGDSALYLCASSWGTVELNTEAFFGQGTRLTVV.

In its sample, this clone was seen a few times. J is TRBJ2-7 and V is TRBV28; TRBD2 matches at 8 bases. Germline CDR1 reads MDHEN; CDR2 reads SYDVKM. This CDR3 has 18 residues. Losses at the gene ends were 6 bases for V and 0 bases for J; bases not matched to a gene: 16. In DNA form, the CDR3 reads TGTGCCAGCAGATCAGGAGGGGCTAGCGGGCCAAGCTCCTACGAGCAGTACTTC. It yields the protein CASRSGGASGPSSYEQYF.

The rearrangement links TRBV30 to TRBJ2-7, with D possibly being TRBD2 (5 bases). The CDR3 is made up of 14 amino acids. CDR1 is GTSNPN and CDR2 is SVGIG in the germline V gene (reference sequence). Trimming shortened V by 2 bases and J by 2 bases, and 13 bases separated the two germline ends. The CDR3 bases are TGTGCCTGGAGTCCGAGGAGGACCCCCTACGAGCAGTACTTC. This translates into CAWSPRRTPYEQYF.

The chain links TRBV19 to TRBJ2-1; 12 bases agree with TRBD2. Germline V CDR1 and CDR2: LNHDA, SQIVND (reference sequence). The CDR3 has 16 amino acids. V shed 6 bases, J shed 3 bases, and the junction held 6 bases outside the gene matches. The CDR3 DNA follows: TGTGCCAGTAGACCGACTAGCGGGAGATACTACAATGAGCAGTTCTTC. It translates to CASRPTSGRYYNEQFF.

CDR3 region: CASSSDRGVSNTGELFF. Written as DNA, the CDR3 is TGCGCCAGCAGCTCGGACAGGGGGGTTTCGAACACCGGGGAGCTGTTTTTT. The V call is TRBV5-1, the J call TRBJ2-2; TRBD1 aligns across 10 bases. With V trimmed by 3 bases and J by 0 bases, 5 bases remained unmatched. Germline CDR1 is SGHRS and CDR2 is YFSETQ. The CDR3 has 17 amino acids.

V and J are TRBV6-5 and TRBJ2-3; weak D call: TRBD2 (6 bases). Germline-derived CDR1 and CDR2 are MNHEY and SVGAGI. This CDR3 is built from 14 residues. V lost 4 bases and J 2 bases, leaving 10 bases between the germline ends. Written as DNA, the CDR3 is TGTGCCAGCAGTTCTAGGGGACTCACAGATACGCAGTATTTT. Translated: CASSSRGLTDTQYF.

The V and J genes are TRBV18 and TRBJ2-7; TRBD2 agrees at 12 bases. The trim removed 3 bases at V and 5 bases at J, leaving 8 bases unmatched. Germline V gene lookup returns CDR1 KGHSH and CDR2 LQKENI. The CDR3 is made up of 16 amino acids. DNA of the CDR3: TGTGCCAGCTCACCCCCCGGACTAGCGGGACCCCACGAGCAGTACTTC. Translating gives CASSPPGLAGPHEQYF.

The chain has TRBV5-1 and TRBJ2-5; TRBD1 agrees at 12 bases. After removal of 3 bases from V and 5 bases from J, the junction contained 8 bases not matched to a gene. The CDR3 consists of 16 residues. From germline, CDR1 is SGHRS and CDR2 YFSETQ. The CDR3 DNA is TGCGCCAGCAGCTCAGGGACAGGGGGCAAGGGGGAGACCCAGTACTTC. This codes for CASSSGTGGKGETQYF.

This sequence joins TRBV2 and TRBJ2-1, with 9 bases matching TRBD2. Germline CDR1 is SNHLY and CDR2 is FYNNEI. This CDR3 contains 15 residues. V shed 5 bases and J 9 bases; nucleotides not matched to a gene: 11. In DNA form, the CDR3 reads TGTGCCAGCAGTTTAGGCGGGAGGGCGCCCCTTGAGCAGTTCTTC. Protein product: CASSLGGRAPLEQFF. The full variable domain, with the rest looked up from reference TRBV2 and TRBJ2-1, is EPEVTQTPSHQVTQMGQEVILRCVPISNHLYFYWYRQILGQKVEFLVSFYNNEISEKSEIFDDQFSVERPDGSNFTLKIRSTKLEDSAMYFCASSLGGRAPLEQFFGPGTRLTVL.

The chain combines TRBV6-6 with TRBJ2-3; 11 nucleotides align to TRBD1. CDR3 length equals 16 residues. The ends lost 5 bases at V and 5 bases at J; junction bases unmatched: 9. Germline V CDR1 and CDR2: MNHNY, SVGAGI (reference sequence). DNA for the CDR3: TGTGCCAGCAGTCAGCCGGACAGGGGGCTCGGAGATACGCAGTATTTT. Protein sequence: CASSQPDRGLGDTQYF.

The chain uses TRBV29-1 and TRBJ1-4; possibly TRBD1 for D (6 bases). V dropped 7 bases and J dropped 7 bases, with 19 bases sitting between them. Germline CDR1 is SQVTM and CDR2 is ANQGSEA. CDR3 length: 14 residues. CDR3 DNA: TGCAGCGCCTTTAAGACAGGTAGAGGTGAAAAACTGTTTTTT. Amino acid sequence: CSAFKTGRGEKLFF.

The chain carries TRBV7-8 and TRBJ2-5; 9 bases are shared with TRBD2. This CDR3 region has 15 residues. Germline CDR1 is SGHVS and CDR2 is FQNEAQ. The J segment lost 5 bases and the V segment lost 3 bases, leaving 7 bases of the junction unmatched. This chain's CDR3 is CASSLSRGGRETQYF. CDR3 bases: TGTGCCAGCAGCTTGTCGCGGGGGGGCCGGGAGACCCAGTACTTC.

The table lists this clone with a count of one. The CDR3 here is CASTGGGEGETQYF. In nucleotides, the CDR3 is TGTGCCAGCACCGGCGGGGGGGAGGGAGAGACCCAGTACTTC. The chain carries TRBV7-8 and TRBJ2-5, with TRBD2 matching 9 bases. This CDR3 region has 14 residues. CDR1 and CDR2 from the germline V gene are SGHVS and FQNEAQ. V shed 7 bases, J shed 4 bases, and the junction held 7 bases outside the gene matches.

The genes are TRBV7-3 and TRBJ2-1; D unclear. The CDR3 covers 11 residues. V lost 1 base, J lost 8 bases, and 3 bases lay in between. The V gene's germline CDR1 is SGHTA and CDR2 FQGTGA. The CDR3 spells CASSLIYEQFF. Here the CDR3 DNA reads TGTGCCAGCAGCTTAATCTATGAGCAGTTCTTC.

The chain employs TRBV5-1 and TRBJ2-5; 9 bases agree with TRBD1. CDR1 SGHRS and CDR2 YFSETQ come from the germline V gene. The CDR3 sequence is 15 residues long. Trimming took 3 bases from V and 3 from J; bases not matched to a gene: 6. This CDR3 reads CASSSAGTGKETQYF. The DNA of the CDR3 is TGCGCCAGCAGCTCGGCTGGGACAGGGAAAGAGACCCAGTACTTC.

V gene TRBV9 combines with J gene TRBJ2-2; 11 bases agree with TRBD2. Trimming removed 3 bases from V and 7 bases from J; junction bases left unmatched: 8. Germline V gene sequence: CDR1 SGDLS, CDR2 YYNGEE. This CDR3 region has 16 residues. The CDR3 region is CASSGVAGGDNGELFF. CDR3 in DNA: TGTGCCAGCAGCGGGGTAGCGGGAGGGGATAACGGGGAGCTGTTTTTT.

This chain connects TRBV5-1 to TRBJ2-1, with D perhaps matching TRBD2 (6 bases). Per germline, CDR1 SGHRS and CDR2 YFSETQ. The CDR3 extends over 14 amino acids. Trimming removed 6 bases from V and 5 bases from J, with 15 bases in between. The CDR3: CASNVGGMNNEQFF. The DNA of the CDR3 is TGCGCCAGCAATGTTGGCGGGATGAACAATGAGCAGTTCTTC.

The genes are TRBV19 and TRBJ1-4; D might be TRBD1 (5 bases). The CDR3 loop spans 13 amino acids. Germline CDR1 is LNHDA and CDR2 is SQIVND (reference sequence). V lost 4 bases, J lost 7 bases, and 10 bases lay in between. The CDR3 bases are TGTGCCAGTAGTAGGGGGGTTGCTGAAAAACTGTTTTTT. Residues: CASSRGVAEKLFF.

This clone appeared a single time. The CDR3 nucleotides are TGTGCCAGCAGGCCCCGGGACAGGGAGGGGAACTACGAGCAGTACTTC. This translates into CASRPRDREGNYEQYF. The chain links TRBV6-6 to TRBJ2-7; 9 nucleotides agree with TRBD1. CDR1 is MNHNY, CDR2 SVGAGI, per germline (reference sequence). The CDR3 has 16 amino acids. Trimming removed 6 bases from V and 3 bases from J; junction bases left unmatched: 12.

The chain has TRBV4-1 and TRBJ1-3, with 7 bases fitting TRBD1. V shed 5 bases, J shed 2 bases, and the junction held 6 bases outside the gene matches. This CDR3 region has 15 residues. Germline CDR1 and CDR2: MGHRA and YSYEKL. The chain's CDR3 is CASSTRDRAGNTIYF. CDR3 coding DNA: TGCGCCAGCAGCACTCGAGACAGGGCTGGAAACACCATATATTTT.

The chain couples TRBV28 to TRBJ1-1; TRBD1 aligns across 7 bases. The ends lost 11 bases at V and 4 bases at J; junction bases unmatched: 10. The CDR3 is 13 amino acids. The germline V gene has CDR1 MDHEN and CDR2 SYDVKM. The CDR3 region is CAARGALVTEAFF. The DNA of the CDR3 is TGTGCCGCCAGGGGGGCTCTGGTCACTGAAGCTTTCTTT.

The chain employs TRBV27 and TRBJ2-1; TRBD2 aligns across 7 bases. The CDR3 contains 15 residues. With V trimmed by 0 bases and J by 6 bases, 5 bases remained unmatched. CDR1 and CDR2 from the germline V gene are MNHEY and SMNVEV (reference sequence). The CDR3 is CASSLSGEGFNEQFF. The CDR3 DNA sequence: TGTGCCAGCAGTTTATCGGGGGAGGGGTTCAATGAGCAGTTCTTC.

V usage is TRBV9 and J usage is TRBJ1-4; TRBD1 matches 10 bases. The V gene end was trimmed by 3 bases and the J gene end by 2 bases; junction bases not matched to a gene: 1. CDR3 length equals 15 residues. Germline V gene lookup returns CDR1 SGDLS and CDR2 YYNGEE. The CDR3 nucleotides read TGTGCCAGCAGCGGGGGACAGGGGACTAATGAAAAACTGTTTTTT. It translates to CASSGGQGTNEKLFF. The full variable domain, rest sourced from reference TRBV9 and TRBJ1-4, is DSGVTQTPKHLITATGQRVTLRCSPRSGDLSVYWYQQSLDQGLQFLIQYYNGEERAKGNILERFSAQQFPDLHSELNLSSLELGDSALYFCASSGGQGTNEKLFFGSGTQLSVL.